Below, one TCR beta chain is given with its context. Its target antigen remains unknown. The sample holds no much larger clone one base away, and base qualities are not on file. This sample is part of a study of control samples from healthy donors and cancer patients (dated by TCRdb to 2019 to 2021). The protocol used for the library was the immunoSEQ multiplex PCR assay. TCRdb limited this immuneACCESS table to in-frame rearrangements with V and J called. A share of clones is missing; checked studies link under half to unresolved V genes, and the rest is unexplained. This sample is represented by under 150,000 clones; approximately 90% of them were singletons. Jointly, the top ten make up less than 1.5% of the sample. From the cysteine through the phenylalanine, the CDR3 covers 13 amino acids. Left in the record is the CDR3 DNA by itself, 39 bases read in frame from the first base. The CDR1 and CDR2 encoded by the germline V gene are SGHAT and FQNNGV. A distance of 14 bases separates the germline ends of V and J, which lose 4 bases and 13 bases respectively.

Sample: PBMCs. The TCR sequence derives from a woman between 50 and 59 years old with colorectal cancer. The chain is made from TRBV11-2 and TRBJ1-6; TRBD1 could be the D gene, as 5 bases match. The DNA sequence follows: TGTGCCAGCAGCTCAAACGTCGGGGACCCCCTCCACTTT. This encodes CASSSNVGDPLHF.